Listed here are 14 T cell receptor beta chains from one sample, sequenced in a study of post-analysis software for immune sequencing data. These receptors are not linked to any known antigen. Overall study results and limits: Relative to controls, patients had 5 or 6 TRBV segments at higher frequency, with TRBV5-6, TRBV5-1 and TRBV20-1 among these.

The authors incorporated unique molecular identifiers into the TCR beta cDNA libraries. TCRdb fed the PCR reads into MiXCR, producing one record per CDR3 protein. The sample shows about 680,000 distinct CDR3 sequences, 55% to 60% of them seen only once. The sequenced material came from blood. Source of these receptors: a girl aged 2 to 9 with multiple sclerosis.

A few counts support this clonotype. V gene TRBV6-5 combines with J gene TRBJ1-4, with 7 bases that match TRBD1. CDR1 and CDR2 from the germline V gene are MNHEY and SVGAGI. The V and J ends lost 2 bases and 8 bases, in that order; junction bases with no gene match: 2. The CDR3 loop spans 13 amino acids. The CDR3 reads CASSYVRGEKLFF. The DNA for the CDR3 is TGTGCCAGCAGTTACGTCAGGGGGGAAAAACTGTTTTTT.

This clonotype was picked up many times. The V call is TRBV3-1, the J call TRBJ2-7; TRBD1 is a possible D gene (5 bases). Trimming stripped 8 bases from V and 2 bases from J, with 10 bases between. Germline CDR1 LGHDT, CDR2 YNNKEL (reference sequence). The CDR3 spans 12 residues. CDR3 nucleotides: TGTGCCAGCTCCCAGGGTCCCTACGAGCAGTACTTC. It translates to CASSQGPYEQYF.

This clonotype was detected a few times. The chain links TRBV6-5 to TRBJ2-3; perhaps D is TRBD1 or TRBD2 (6 bases each). The CDR3 runs 15 residues. Germline CDR1 reads MNHEY; CDR2 reads SVGAGI. V was clipped by 5 bases and J by 2 bases, with 14 bases between them. The CDR3 DNA reads TGTGCCAGCAGTGACCGACAGGACTACACAGATACGCAGTATTTT. Translating it yields CASSDRQDYTDTQYF.

The V and J genes are TRBV4-3 and TRBJ1-5; 11 bases map to TRBD1. Germline V gene lookup returns CDR1 LGHNA and CDR2 YSLEER. CDR3 length: 15 amino acids. Trimming at V came to 4 bases and at J to 3 bases, leaving 2 bases not matched to a gene. This CDR3 is CASSLGQGDNQPQHF. The CDR3 DNA sequence: TGCGCCAGCAGCCTGGGACAGGGGGACAATCAGCCCCAGCATTTT.

The V and J genes are TRBV6-6 and TRBJ2-7, with unresolved D. CDR1 is MNHNY, CDR2 SVGAGI, per germline (reference sequence). Deletions cut 5 bases from V and 6 bases from J, with 11 bases between. There are 12 residues in the CDR3. CDR3 bases: TGTGCCAGCAGTACGCCGGGCCTCGAGCAGTACTTC. This sequence encodes CASSTPGLEQYF.

The count of this clonotype is one. V and J are TRBV7-2 and TRBJ2-5; D uncertain. Germline V gene data show CDR1 as SGHTA and CDR2 as FQGNSA. The V gene lost 1 base and the J gene lost 11 bases, with 11 bases spanning the gap. The CDR3 extends over 12 amino acids. CDR3 sequence (DNA): TGTGCCAGCAGCTTAGAGGGATTGGTGCAGTACTTC. Translated, it gives CASSLEGLVQYF.

This clonotype was observed a handful of times. V is TRBV6-8 and J is TRBJ2-3, with TRBD1 identical over 7 bases. Unmatched junction bases numbered 19, after V lost 6 bases and J lost 4 bases. The CDR3 sequence is 18 residues long. The V gene's germline CDR1 is MNHGY and CDR2 SAAAGT. CDR3 DNA: TGTGCCAGCAGATCTGCCTCAGGACAGGCCAATCCCTCAGATACGCAGTATTTT. Protein product: CASRSASGQANPSDTQYF.

This clonotype has a handful of counts. The genes are TRBV12-3 or TRBV12-4 and TRBJ1-2; 7 nucleotides match TRBD1. CDR3 length equals 15 residues. The V segment lost 2 bases and the J segment 6 bases; nucleotides outside the gene matches: 9. CDR3 DNA: TGTGCCAGCAGTTTAACCCCAGGGGGAGTGGATGGCTACACCTTC. Its translation is CASSLTPGGVDGYTF.

The J gene is TRBJ2-4, the V gene TRBV29-1; no definite D call. Per germline, CDR1 SQVTM and CDR2 ANQGSEA. The CDR3 has 11 amino acids. Trimming left V 1 base short and J 6 bases short, with 4 bases between. CDR3 residues: CSVEAGNIQYF. The CDR3 DNA sequence: TGCAGCGTTGAAGCAGGAAACATTCAGTACTTC.

The genes are TRBV6-1 and TRBJ2-1; 13 bases agree with TRBD2. V shed 3 bases, J shed 8 bases, and the junction held 7 bases outside the gene matches. Germline CDR1 reads MNHNS; CDR2 reads SASEGT. CDR3 length: 16 amino acids. The CDR3 bases are TGTGCCAGCAGTGACCCGGGACTAGCGGGATGGTATGAGCAGTTCTTC. Protein sequence: CASSDPGLAGWYEQFF.

V is TRBV20-1 and J is TRBJ2-5; possibly TRBD1 or TRBD2 for D (7 bases each). The V end was cut by 6 bases, the J end by 5 bases, with 28 bases between. CDR3 length equals 17 residues. Germline V gene lookup returns CDR1 DFQATT and CDR2 SNEGSKA (reference sequence). CDR3 nucleotides: TGCAGTGCCCCCCGTAGGGGGCGGGGGTCCGCAGGGGAGACCCAGTACTTC. Encoded protein: CSAPRRGRGSAGETQYF.

This sequence joins TRBV24-1 and TRBJ1-2, with D uncertain. Trimming cost V 3 bases and J 3 bases, with 10 bases left between them. Germline V gives CDR1 KGHDR, CDR2 SFDVKD. The CDR3 is made up of 14 amino acids. The CDR3 nucleotides are TGTGCCACCAGTGATACCCGGGAAGACTATGGCTACACCTTC. This gives the protein CATSDTREDYGYTF.

The genes are TRBV18 and TRBJ2-7; D not certain. The CDR3 has 17 amino acids. CDR1 and CDR2 from the germline V gene are KGHSH and LQKENI. With 1 base removed from V and 4 bases from J, the gap between germline ends came to 20 bases. The CDR3 sequence: CASSPQWSVGRGYEQYF. In DNA form, the CDR3 reads TGTGCCAGCTCACCACAGTGGAGCGTAGGGCGTGGATACGAGCAGTACTTC. Full variable domain (outside the CDR3, taken from reference TRBV18 and TRBJ2-7): NAGVMQNPRHLVRRRGQEARLRCSPMKGHSHVYWYRQLPEEGLKFMVYLQKENIIDESGMPKERFSAEFPKEGPSILRIQQVVRGDSAAYFCASSPQWSVGRGYEQYFGPGTRLTVT.

The rearrangement joins TRBV7-9 to TRBJ2-1; D tentatively fits TRBD1 or TRBD2 (7 bases each). The CDR3 has 18 amino acids. The V gene lost 5 bases and the J gene lost 7 bases, with 27 bases spanning the gap. In germline, CDR1 is SEHNR, CDR2 FQNEAQ (reference sequence). The CDR3 loop is CASSPAAGGGLMENEQFF. In DNA, the CDR3 is TGTGCCAGCAGCCCGGCGGCAGGGGGAGGGCTTATGGAGAATGAGCAGTTCTTC.